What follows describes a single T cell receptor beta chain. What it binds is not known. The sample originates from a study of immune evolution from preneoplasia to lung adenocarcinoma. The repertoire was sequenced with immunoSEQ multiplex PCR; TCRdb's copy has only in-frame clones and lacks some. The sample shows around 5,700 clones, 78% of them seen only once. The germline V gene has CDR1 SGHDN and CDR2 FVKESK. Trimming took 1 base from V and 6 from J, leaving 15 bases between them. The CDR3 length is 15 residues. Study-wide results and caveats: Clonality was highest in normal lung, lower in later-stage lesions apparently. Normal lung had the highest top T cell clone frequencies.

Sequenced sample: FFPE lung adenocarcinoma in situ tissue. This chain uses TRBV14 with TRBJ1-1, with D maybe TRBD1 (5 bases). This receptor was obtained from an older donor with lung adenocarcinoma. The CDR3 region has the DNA TGTGCCAGCAGCCAAGTCGGAGGGGCGGTTGCTGAAGCTTTCTTT. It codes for CASSQVGGAVAEAFF.